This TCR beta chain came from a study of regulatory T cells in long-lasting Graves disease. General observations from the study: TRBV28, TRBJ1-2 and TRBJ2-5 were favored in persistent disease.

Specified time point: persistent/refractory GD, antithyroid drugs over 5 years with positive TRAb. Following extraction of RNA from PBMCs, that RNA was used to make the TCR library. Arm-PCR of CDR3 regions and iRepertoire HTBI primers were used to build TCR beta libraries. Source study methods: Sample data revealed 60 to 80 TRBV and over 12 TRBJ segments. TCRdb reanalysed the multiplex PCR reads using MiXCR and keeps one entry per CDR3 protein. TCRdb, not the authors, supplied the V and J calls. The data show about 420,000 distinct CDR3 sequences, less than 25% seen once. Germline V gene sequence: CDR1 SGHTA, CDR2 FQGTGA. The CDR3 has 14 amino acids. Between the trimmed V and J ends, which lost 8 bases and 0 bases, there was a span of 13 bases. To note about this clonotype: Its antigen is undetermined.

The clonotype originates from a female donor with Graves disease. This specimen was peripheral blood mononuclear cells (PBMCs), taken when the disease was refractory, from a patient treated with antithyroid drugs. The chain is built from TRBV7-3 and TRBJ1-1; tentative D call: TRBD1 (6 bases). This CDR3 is CASGKGHLNTEAFF. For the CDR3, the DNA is TGTGCCAGCGGCAAGGGACACTTGAACACTGAAGCTTTCTTT.